The 9 T cell receptor beta chains in this list originate from one sample, sequenced in a study of OX40 agonist ivuxolimab in advanced cancers. Measured with immunoSEQ multiplex PCR; TCRdb has only the in-frame clones, and not every one. Of under 150,000 clones listed, 80% to 90% were seen once; the top ten hold about 0.55%. Here the sequenced sample was CD4+ or CD8+ T cells sorted from blood, taken in a trial of the OX40 agonist ivuxolimab. The receptors derive from an adult with an advanced solid tumor such as melanoma, head and neck, liver or kidney cancer.

This sequence joins TRBV6-4 and TRBJ1-1, with D hard to call. Germline-derived CDR1 and CDR2 are MRHNA and SNTAGT. V lost 2 bases, J lost 2 bases, and 6 bases lay in between. The CDR3 is made up of 13 amino acids. The CDR3 spells CASSDGRNTEAFF. The CDR3 DNA reads TGTGCCAGCAGTGACGGAAGAAACACTGAAGCTTTCTTT.

The gene calls are TRBV6-5 and TRBJ1-5, with D maybe TRBD1 (6 bases). Deletions cut 0 bases from V and 5 bases from J, with 11 bases between. CDR1 is MNHEY and CDR2 is SVGAGI in the germline V gene. The CDR3 extends over 15 amino acids. DNA of the CDR3: TGTGCCAGCAGTTACTCGATACAGGGCGATCAGCCCCAGCATTTT. Protein product: CASSYSIQGDQPQHF.

The chain combines TRBV28 with TRBJ1-6; TRBD1 matches at 9 bases. Germline CDR1 and CDR2: MDHEN and SYDVKM. With V trimmed by 4 bases and J by 10 bases, 8 bases remained unmatched. CDR3 length: 15 amino acids. The chain's CDR3 is CASSSPTGQGSPLHF. In nucleotides, the CDR3 is TGTGCCAGCAGTTCTCCGACGGGACAGGGCTCACCCCTCCACTTT.

V is TRBV7-9 and J is TRBJ2-1, with 11 bases lining up with TRBD2. Germline CDR1 is SEHNR and CDR2 is FQNEAQ (reference sequence). This CDR3 comprises 16 residues. The V gene end was trimmed by 6 bases and the J gene end by 7 bases; junction bases not matched to a gene: 11. The CDR3 region has the DNA TGTGCCAGCAGGCCCTACACTAGCGGGGGTCCTAATGAGCAGTTCTTC. Protein sequence: CASRPYTSGGPNEQFF. Looking up the rest from reference TRBV7-9 and TRBJ2-1 gives the full variable domain: DTGVSQNPRHKITKRGQNVTFRCDPISEHNRLYWYRQTLGQGPEFLTYFQNEAQLEKSRLLSDRFSAERPKGSFSTLEIQRTEQGDSAMYLCASRPYTSGGPNEQFFGPGTRLTVL.

J is TRBJ1-1 and V is TRBV19; 7 bases align to TRBD1. CDR3 length: 14 amino acids. From germline, CDR1 is LNHDA and CDR2 SQIVND (reference sequence). Trimming removed 5 bases from V and 6 bases from J; junction bases left unmatched: 9. The CDR3 DNA follows: TGTGCCAGTAGTCCCCGGGACAGCTACGCTGAAGCTTTCTTT. Translation gives CASSPRDSYAEAFF.

CDR3 loop: CASSLRLAGGTTDTQYF. The DNA of the CDR3 is TGTGCCAGCAGCTTACGGCTAGCGGGGGGGACCACAGATACGCAGTATTTT. The chain has TRBV7-9 and TRBJ2-3, with 12 bases fitting TRBD2. In germline, CDR1 is SEHNR, CDR2 FQNEAQ (reference sequence). The J segment lost 2 bases and the V segment lost 2 bases, leaving 5 bases of the junction unmatched. The CDR3 runs 17 residues.

This clone has just one count. The V gene is TRBV6-6, the J gene TRBJ1-5; D perhaps matches TRBD1 (6 bases). Between the trimmed V and J ends, which lost 6 bases and 4 bases, there was a span of 7 bases. CDR1 is MNHNY, CDR2 SVGAGI, per germline (reference sequence). This CDR3 contains 12 residues. The DNA of the CDR3 is TGTGCCAGCAGAACAGGGAATCAGCCCCAGCATTTT. This gives the protein CASRTGNQPQHF.

The table lists this clone with a count of one. This chain uses TRBV4-1 with TRBJ1-6, with D unresolved. Germline values: CDR1 MGHRA, CDR2 YSYEKL. Between the trimmed V and J ends, which lost 2 bases and 0 bases, there was a span of 14 bases. The CDR3 consists of 18 residues. In DNA, the CDR3 is TGCGCCAGCAGCCAATTTATACTGCTGAGCTCCTATAATTCACCCCTCCACTTT. Protein sequence: CASSQFILLSSYNSPLHF.

This rearrangement joins TRBV28 to TRBJ1-2, with 10 positions matching TRBD1. This CDR3 contains 14 residues. V trimming: 2 bases; J trimming: 13 bases; junction bases outside the gene matches: 10. The V gene's germline CDR1 is MDHEN and CDR2 SYDVKM. The CDR3 sequence is CASSLSRTGGWLTF. CDR3 DNA: TGTGCCAGCAGTTTAAGCAGGACAGGGGGGTGGCTCACCTTC.